The clone carrying this T cell receptor (beta chain) was seen ten or more times. What it binds is not known. This entry comes from a study of T cells in Graves' hyperthyroidism and ophthalmopathy. Points from the study as a whole: Onset of ophthalmopathy came a median roughly 6.9 months after the model predicted it.

Amplification of TCR beta CDR3 regions was performed using RNA transcripts as template. An initial round of RT-PCR targeting the TCR CDR3 relied on the HTBI primer set. Using its own MiXCR run on the multiplex PCR reads, TCRdb lists one record per CDR3 protein. The sample lists hundreds of thousands of distinct CDR3 sequences, approximately 13% seen once, with around 9.2% in the top ten. Trimming cost V 8 bases and J 0 bases, with 11 bases left between them. The CDR3 loop spans 14 amino acids. Germline V CDR1 and CDR2: MNHNS, SASEGT. Graves' hyperthyroidism is called stable when ophthalmopathy does not progress within 18 months.

The TCR sequence derives from a woman between 18 and 29 years old with Graves' hyperthyroidism. Material: blood. This chain joins TRBV6-1 and TRBJ2-1, with no clear D. In DNA form, the CDR3 reads TGTGCCAGCTGGATGGGCAGCTCCTACAATGAGCAGTTCTTC. Translation: CASWMGSSYNEQFF.